This T cell receptor (beta chain) was recorded in a study of blood T cells in healthy people across ages. General observations from the study: The study found more naive CD4+ cells and higher diversity in long-lived than aged donors. Observed TCR beta diversity per million T cells went down as age went up. This fall followed a roughly linear course with age.

Extraction yielded at least 5 micrograms of total RNA per sample. Next came a second PCR, run for about 7 to 12 cycles, which used a sample-barcoded 5' primer along with a J-beta primer mix. In TCRdb, the 5' RACE reads were re-called with MiXCR into one record per CDR3 protein. The table includes about 650,000 distinct CDR3 sequences, 45% to 60% detected once. Trimming cost V 5 bases and J 6 bases; bases outside gene matches: 9. The CDR3 contains 15 residues. Germline V gene sequence: CDR1 LGHNA, CDR2 YNFKEQ. Details on this clonotype: What it binds is unknown.

This chain uses TRBV4-2 with TRBJ1-5; 8 nucleotides agree with TRBD1. This TCR was sampled from an elderly woman in good health. Sequenced sample: blood. In DNA form, the CDR3 reads TGTGCCAGCAGCACAGGACAGGGAACTGCTCAGCCCCAGCATTTT. This codes for CASSTGQGTAQPQHF.